One sample yielded the 29 T cell receptor beta chains listed below, sequenced in a study of blood T cell repertoires in COVID-19. Sequencing was performed with immunoSEQ multiplex PCR; in TCRdb, only in-frame clones are kept and a portion is missing. Among around 260,000 clones listed, approximately 89% were seen once. The sequencing sample was made of peripheral blood. All receptors derive from a woman between 25 and 40 years old with COVID-19, enrolled during active disease.

V and J are TRBV11-2 and TRBJ2-7, with 12 bases aligning to TRBD2. Germline V lookup: CDR1 SGHAT, CDR2 FQNNGV. CDR3 length: 16 amino acids. Trimming at V came to 4 bases and at J to 3 bases, leaving 7 bases not matched to a gene. CDR3 protein: CASSSSSGRDLYEQYF. For the CDR3, the DNA is TGTGCCAGCAGCTCATCTAGCGGGAGGGACCTCTACGAGCAGTACTTC.

V is TRBV5-4 and J is TRBJ2-2; no firm D call. Trimming shortened V by 5 bases and J by 0 bases, and 11 bases separated the two germline ends. Germline CDR1 SGHNT, CDR2 YYREEE (reference sequence). This CDR3 comprises 15 residues. The CDR3 here is CASSRVSANTGELFF. In DNA form, the CDR3 reads TGTGCCAGCAGTAGAGTAAGCGCGAACACCGGGGAGCTGTTTTTT.

This clone occurred a few times. This CDR3 is CASRGYGGYTF. The CDR3 region has the DNA TGTGCCAGCCGGGGTTACGGAGGCTACACCTTC. V usage is TRBV6-5 and J usage is TRBJ1-2; D unclear. V lost 8 bases and J lost 8, with 12 bases in between. This CDR3 comprises 11 residues. Germline loops: CDR1 MNHEY, CDR2 SVGAGI.

J is TRBJ1-6 and V is TRBV5-1, with D maybe TRBD1 (6 bases). The CDR3 spans 14 residues. V lost 4 bases to trimming and J lost 5 bases, with 10 bases between them. Germline values: CDR1 SGHRS, CDR2 YFSETQ. CDR3 residues: CASSVDRNNSPLHF. The CDR3 bases are TGCGCCAGCAGCGTTGACAGGAATAATTCACCCCTCCACTTT.

The chain recombines TRBV2 with TRBJ1-2; D might be TRBD1 (5 bases). CDR3 length: 13 amino acids. Trimming took off 4 bases at V and 6 bases at J, with 12 bases between the two ends. Germline loops: CDR1 SNHLY, CDR2 FYNNEI. CDR3 residues: CASSVGQVDGYTF. DNA for the CDR3: TGTGCCAGCAGTGTGGGGCAGGTCGATGGCTACACCTTC. The complete variable domain, with remaining parts taken from reference TRBV2 and TRBJ1-2, reads EPEVTQTPSHQVTQMGQEVILRCVPISNHLYFYWYRQILGQKVEFLVSFYNNEISEKSEIFDDQFSVERPDGSNFTLKIRSTKLEDSAMYFCASSVGQVDGYTFGSGTRLTVV.

DNA for the CDR3: TGTGCCAGCAGCTTAACCGGACAGGGGGCATTGGGCTACACCTTC. This encodes CASSLTGQGALGYTF. The chain links TRBV7-9 to TRBJ1-2, with 11 bases matching TRBD1. This CDR3 spans 15 amino acids. J gave up 8 bases and V 2 bases, and 7 bases lay outside the gene matches. Germline CDR1 and CDR2: SEHNR and FQNEAQ (reference sequence). The full variable domain, rest sourced from reference TRBV7-9 and TRBJ1-2, is DTGVSQNPRHKITKRGQNVTFRCDPISEHNRLYWYRQTLGQGPEFLTYFQNEAQLEKSRLLSDRFSAERPKGSFSTLEIQRTEQGDSAMYLCASSLTGQGALGYTFGSGTRLTVV.

This CDR3 reads CASSYSRQSEQYF. The CDR3, as DNA: TGTGCCAGCAGTTACTCCCGACAGTCAGAGCAGTACTTC. The V call is TRBV6-5, the J call TRBJ2-7; D may be TRBD1 (5 bases). From germline, CDR1 is MNHEY and CDR2 SVGAGI. The CDR3 runs 13 residues. V gave up 0 bases and J gave up 7 bases, with 10 bases separating them.

The V call is TRBV13, the J call TRBJ2-5; 8 nucleotides agree with TRBD2. Germline-derived CDR1 and CDR2 are PRHDT and FYEKMQ (reference sequence). This CDR3 spans 16 amino acids. After removal of 2 bases from V and 5 bases from J, the junction contained 10 bases not matched to a gene. The CDR3 DNA follows: TGTGCCAGCAGCTTAAAAAGCGGGAGTGGTTGGGAGACCCAGTACTTC. Translating it yields CASSLKSGSGWETQYF.

V is TRBV24-1 and J is TRBJ1-5, with D uncertain. Trimming pared 3 bases from V and 12 bases from J, leaving 17 bases between. This CDR3 spans 14 amino acids. Germline assignment: CDR1 KGHDR and CDR2 SFDVKD. The CDR3 DNA is TGTGCCACCAGTGATGAAAGCGGACGGTGGGGCCAGCATTTT. Translating it yields CATSDESGRWGQHF.

The chain uses TRBV5-1 and TRBJ1-1, with a weak D call TRBD1 (5 bases). Germline loops: CDR1 SGHRS, CDR2 YFSETQ. The V end was cut by 4 bases, the J end by 1 base, with 14 bases between. The CDR3 runs 15 residues. CDR3 nucleotides: TGCGCCAGCAGCCCCCCTTCGGGGGGGAACACTGAAGCTTTCTTT. Protein product: CASSPPSGGNTEAFF.

The rearrangement joins TRBV5-1 to TRBJ2-1; the match to TRBD2 covers 7 bases. Trimming at V came to 0 bases and at J to 7 bases, leaving 7 bases not matched to a gene. The CDR3 runs to 15 residues. Looked up from germline, CDR1 is SGHRS and CDR2 is YFSETQ. The CDR3 protein is CASSLVAGDLNEQFF. The CDR3, as DNA: TGCGCCAGCAGCTTGGTGGCGGGAGATTTAAATGAGCAGTTCTTC.

The chain employs TRBV7-9 and TRBJ2-1; 9 positions match TRBD2. The CDR3 runs 16 residues. Germline V gene data show CDR1 as SEHNR and CDR2 as FQNEAQ (reference sequence). V trimming: 6 bases; J trimming: 4 bases; junction bases outside the gene matches: 10. CDR3: CASRPIGLASYNEQFF. The CDR3 nucleotides read TGTGCCAGCAGACCCATCGGACTAGCGAGTTACAATGAGCAGTTCTTC.

The CDR3, as DNA: TGTGCCATCAGTGAGTCTAAGGGAGGTCCGGCTGAAGCTTTCTTT. Translation gives CAISESKGGPAEAFF. The J gene is TRBJ1-1, the V gene TRBV10-3; D gene ambiguous. Germline CDR1 and CDR2: ENHRY and SYGVKD. This CDR3 contains 15 residues. The V end was cut by 0 bases, the J end by 6 bases, with 14 bases between.

This clone appeared a single time. The chain links TRBV6-1 to TRBJ1-5; TRBD1 is a possible D gene (5 bases). Germline V gene data show CDR1 as MNHNS and CDR2 as SASEGT. This CDR3 contains 15 residues. Trimming removed 5 bases from V and 3 bases from J, with 14 bases in between. In DNA, the CDR3 is TGTGCCAGCAGTTTCTATCGGGACTCCAATCAGCCCCAGCATTTT. It translates to CASSFYRDSNQPQHF.

V usage is TRBV28 and J usage is TRBJ2-3; 7 bases fit TRBD2. The CDR3 loop spans 14 amino acids. V lost 2 bases to trimming and J lost 2 bases; unmatched junction nucleotides: 1. In germline, CDR1 is MDHEN, CDR2 SYDVKM. The CDR3: CASSLLADTDTQYF. In DNA form, the CDR3 reads TGTGCCAGCAGTTTACTAGCGGACACAGATACGCAGTATTTT.

V gene TRBV19 combines with J gene TRBJ1-6, with TRBD1 identical over 10 bases. J gave up 13 bases and V 4 bases, and 4 bases lay outside the gene matches. There are 13 residues in the CDR3. Germline V gene sequence: CDR1 LNHDA, CDR2 SQIVND (reference sequence). The CDR3 spells CASSTRDRGPLHF. The CDR3 DNA reads TGTGCCAGTAGTACCCGGGACAGGGGTCCCCTCCACTTT. The variable domain in full, with the rest retrieved from reference TRBV19 and TRBJ1-6, is DGGITQSPKYLFRKEGQNVTLSCEQNLNHDAMYWYRQDPGQGLRLIYYSQIVNDFQKGDIAEGYSVSREKKESFPLTVTSAQKNPTAFYLCASSTRDRGPLHFGNGTRLTVT.

This clone was detected a few times. The V and J genes are TRBV6-5 and TRBJ1-2, with 7 nucleotides matching TRBD1. V gave up 5 bases and J gave up 8 bases; unmatched junction bases: 11. This CDR3 has 14 residues. Germline loops: CDR1 MNHEY, CDR2 SVGAGI. CDR3 bases: TGTGCCAGCAGTATAGGGGGCCGCCCCGAGGGCTACACCTTC. Encoded protein: CASSIGGRPEGYTF.

The chain links TRBV5-5 to TRBJ2-7; 7 nucleotides agree with TRBD2. The CDR3 has 14 residues. Germline lookup yields CDR1 SGHKS and CDR2 YYEKEE (reference sequence). The junction had 5 bases not matched to a gene; V was cut back by 1 base and J by 4 bases. CDR3 in DNA: TGTGCCAGCAGCTTGCCGGGACTACAGTACGAGCAGTACTTC. Its protein is CASSLPGLQYEQYF.

The rearrangement uses TRBV28 and TRBJ2-7, with TRBD2 identical over 8 bases. V dropped 2 bases and J dropped 2; count of bases not matched to a gene: 2. Germline CDR1 is MDHEN and CDR2 is SYDVKM. This CDR3 has 14 residues. Written as DNA, the CDR3 is TGTGCCAGCAGTTTACGGGAGGGCCCCTACGAGCAGTACTTC. This translates into CASSLREGPYEQYF.

This CDR3 is CASSIRGATSGGQETQYF. CDR3 bases: TGTGCCAGTAGTATCAGGGGGGCGACTAGCGGGGGGCAAGAGACCCAGTACTTC. V usage is TRBV19 and J usage is TRBJ2-5; TRBD2 agrees at 13 bases. Germline-derived CDR1 and CDR2 are LNHDA and SQIVND (reference sequence). J was trimmed by 2 bases and V by 3 bases; bases with no gene match: 9. This CDR3 region has 18 residues.

Only a few counts were recorded for this clone. CDR3 nucleotides: TGTGCCAGCAGCCCTAACAGGGGACATGGCTACACCTTC. This codes for CASSPNRGHGYTF. The genes are TRBV5-8 and TRBJ1-2; 7 nucleotides line up with TRBD1. Trimming cost V 4 bases and J 6 bases; bases outside gene matches: 6. Germline V CDR1 and CDR2: SGHTS, YDEGEE. The CDR3 extends over 13 amino acids. Full variable domain (remainder filled in from reference TRBV5-8 and TRBJ1-2): EAGVTQSPTHLIKTRGQQATLRCSPISGHTSVYWYQQALGLGLQFLLWYDEGEERNRGNFPPRFSGRQFPNYSSELNVNALELEDSALYLCASSPNRGHGYTFGSGTRLTVV.

The chain combines TRBV28 with TRBJ2-1, with TRBD1 matching over 10 bases. V was pared by 5 bases and J by 4 bases, with 5 bases of the junction left unmatched. The CDR3 sequence is 15 residues long. In germline, CDR1 is MDHEN, CDR2 SYDVKM. The CDR3 DNA reads as TGTGCCAGCAGTAACCGGGACAGGGGTTACAATGAGCAGTTCTTC. It codes for CASSNRDRGYNEQFF.

This clone has just one count. This chain joins TRBV28 and TRBJ1-6; the match to TRBD1 covers 9 bases. This CDR3 spans 15 amino acids. The ends lost 6 bases at V and 4 bases at J; junction bases unmatched: 4. Germline V gene sequence: CDR1 MDHEN, CDR2 SYDVKM. The CDR3 DNA reads as TGTGCCAGCAGACTCGGGACAGGGTATAATTCACCCCTCCACTTT. Residues: CASRLGTGYNSPLHF.

The chain joins TRBV19 to TRBJ1-1; D ambiguous. The CDR3 is made up of 14 amino acids. V dropped 5 bases and J dropped 0 bases, with 10 bases sitting between them. CDR1 is LNHDA and CDR2 is SQIVND in the germline V gene (reference sequence). The CDR3 nucleotides are TGTGCCAGTAGTCTCCCCGGGGTGAACACTGAAGCTTTCTTT. This translates into CASSLPGVNTEAFF.

Only a few counts were recorded for this clone. The chain carries TRBV5-1 and TRBJ1-6; a weak D match, TRBD1 (5 bases). The length of the CDR3 is 15 residues. From germline, CDR1 is SGHRS and CDR2 YFSETQ. V lost 7 bases and J lost 7, with 18 bases in between. CDR3 nucleotides: TGCGCCAGCCGATGGTCGACAGTCATCAATTCACCCCTCCACTTT. It codes for CASRWSTVINSPLHF.

The rearrangement joins TRBV3-1 (or the pseudogene TRBV3-2) to TRBJ2-1, with 16 bases aligning to TRBD2. V lost 4 bases, J lost 8 bases, and 11 bases stayed unmatched. CDR1 LGHDT and CDR2 YNNKEL come from the germline V gene (reference sequence). This CDR3 has 18 amino acids. This CDR3 is CASSRTGTSGRAGDEQFF. CDR3 bases: TGTGCCAGCAGCCGAACCGGGACTAGCGGGAGGGCCGGGGATGAGCAGTTCTTC.

The gene calls are TRBV30 and TRBJ1-2, with D perhaps TRBD1 (5 bases). V lost 0 bases and J lost 5, with 10 bases in between. The CDR3 sequence is 13 residues long. Looked up from germline, CDR1 is GTSNPN and CDR2 is SVGIG (reference sequence). CDR3 amino acids: CAWSVRVEYGYTF. DNA of the CDR3: TGTGCCTGGAGTGTCAGGGTAGAGTATGGCTACACCTTC.

The V gene is TRBV7-8, the J gene TRBJ1-3, with 8 bases matching TRBD1. The V segment lost 5 bases and the J segment 2 bases; nucleotides outside the gene matches: 8. The CDR3 is 16 amino acids. Germline CDR1 is SGHVS and CDR2 is FQNEAQ. The CDR3 DNA sequence: TGTGCCAGCAGCCGCCAGGGACAGGTTCCTGGAAACACCATATATTTT. Translating it yields CASSRQGQVPGNTIYF.

CDR3 DNA sequence: TGTGCCAGTAGTTACGGACAGGGGAATCAGCCCCAGCATTTT. It codes for CASSYGQGNQPQHF. The chain recombines TRBV19 with TRBJ1-5; the match to TRBD1 covers 9 bases. The germline gives CDR1 LNHDA, CDR2 SQIVND (reference sequence). V was pared by 5 bases and J by 4 bases, with 3 bases of the junction left unmatched. This CDR3 region has 14 residues.